The 3 T cell receptor beta chains given below trace back to one sample, sequenced in a study of blood T cell repertoires in COVID-19. Measured with immunoSEQ multiplex PCR; TCRdb has only the in-frame clones, and not every one. The sample has approximately 190,000 clones, roughly 82% seen once. Sequencing input: PBMCs or T cells enriched from blood (not recorded which). These receptors were obtained from an older woman with acute COVID-19.

The chain's CDR3 is CASSQDWRSGELFF. The CDR3 coding sequence is TGCGCCAGCAGCCAAGATTGGAGGTCCGGGGAGCTGTTTTTT. The rearrangement uses TRBV4-3 and TRBJ2-2; possibly TRBD2 for D (5 bases). Looked up from germline, CDR1 is LGHNA and CDR2 is YSLEER. V lost 0 bases and J lost 6, with 8 bases in between. This CDR3 is built from 14 residues.

The rearrangement joins TRBV24-1 to TRBJ2-5; D is possibly TRBD1 (5 bases). Trimming left V 1 base short and J 3 bases short, with 8 bases between. Germline loops: CDR1 KGHDR, CDR2 SFDVKD. This CDR3 is 14 amino acids long. CDR3 amino acids: CATSDFKGKETQYF. In nucleotides, the CDR3 is TGTGCCACCAGTGATTTTAAGGGGAAAGAGACCCAGTACTTC.

The chain links TRBV6-5 to TRBJ2-1, with TRBD1 identical over 9 bases. The V gene end was trimmed by 4 bases and the J gene end by 9 bases; junction bases not matched to a gene: 13. There are 16 residues in the CDR3. Per the germline V gene, CDR1 is MNHEY and CDR2 is SVGAGI. CDR3 nucleotides: TGTGCCAGCAGTTCTCCGGGACCGACAGGGGGGGGTGAGCAGTTCTTC. Its protein product is CASSSPGPTGGGEQFF.